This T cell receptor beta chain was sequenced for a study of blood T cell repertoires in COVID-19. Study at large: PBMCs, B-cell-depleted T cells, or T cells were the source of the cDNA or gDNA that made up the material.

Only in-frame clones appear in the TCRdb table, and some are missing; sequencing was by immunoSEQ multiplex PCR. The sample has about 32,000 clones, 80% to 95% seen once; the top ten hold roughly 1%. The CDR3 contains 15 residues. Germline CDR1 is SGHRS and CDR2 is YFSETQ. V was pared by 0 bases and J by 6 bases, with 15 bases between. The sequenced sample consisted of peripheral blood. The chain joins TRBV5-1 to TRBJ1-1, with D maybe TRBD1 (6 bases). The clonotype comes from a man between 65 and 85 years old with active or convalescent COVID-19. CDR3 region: CASSLDWGGGPEAFF. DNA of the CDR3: TGCGCCAGCAGCTTGGATTGGGGGGGCGGCCCTGAAGCTTTCTTT.